This TCR beta chain originates from a study of post-analysis software for immune sequencing data. The overall study: Relapsing-remitting, secondary progressive and progressive-relapsing multiple sclerosis were all included among the disease courses. The study's findings and limits: About 5 TRBV segments (TRBV5-6, TRBV5-1 and TRBV20-1 among them) occurred more frequently in patients than in controls. By F measure, strong co-clustering occurred among samples prepared in the same batch. Diversity measured as normalized Chao1 was significantly lower in multiple sclerosis patients than in controls.

V was trimmed by 1 base and J by 0 bases, leaving 6 bases between them. The germline gives CDR1 LGHDT, CDR2 YNNKEL (reference sequence). This CDR3 comprises 14 residues. Carried by the TCR beta cDNA libraries were unique molecular identifiers. Roughly 500,000 cDNA molecules were obtained per 1 to 10 million input T cells. TCRdb ran MiXCR on the PCR reads and lists one entry per CDR3 protein. The table includes 250,000 to 300,000 distinct CDR3 sequences, 35% to 40% detected once. This clonotype was counted many times. Its antigen is currently unknown. Sequenced sample: blood. V and J are TRBV3-1 and TRBJ1-2; D call uncertain. This receptor was identified in a girl under 18 with multiple sclerosis. The CDR3: CASSQGRSNYGYTF. In DNA, the CDR3 is TGTGCCAGCAGCCAAGGCAGATCTAACTATGGCTACACCTTC.